This T cell receptor (beta chain) was captured by sequencing in a study of neurological immune-mediated disorders (dated by TCRdb to between 2018 and 2021). At the level of the whole study: Of the 35 or so multiple sclerosis patients, about 31 had relapsing-remitting MS and 3 had secondary progressive MS. Peripheral blood TCR-beta repertoires from patients with HTLV-I-associated myelopathy (HAM/TSP), patients with multiple sclerosis, and healthy controls were compared in the study using UMI-based sequencing. The roughly 100 TCR-beta libraries covered PBMC samples along with longitudinal samples, technical triplicates, and paired sorted CD4+ and CD8+ T-cell subsets. The cohort included about 70 subjects: approximately 15 with HAM/TSP, around 34 with multiple sclerosis, and roughly 20 healthy controls.

The junction carries 13 bases between V and J, which are trimmed by 0 bases and 9 bases respectively. The CDR3, from cysteine to phenylalanine, totals 13 residues. The CDR3 DNA has 39 bases and is translated from base 1. CDR1 SGDLS and CDR2 YYNGEE were looked up in the germline V gene. Unsorted PBMC libraries were generated from 2 million PBMCs stored in RNAlater at -80 °C until RNA extraction. The multiple sclerosis patients were enrolled in a US clinical protocol that used magnetic resonance imaging to evaluate disease progression. Peripheral blood was subjected to Ficoll-Hypaque density gradient centrifugation to isolate PBMCs, which were then cryopreserved in liquid nitrogen. Overall study results and their limits: No identical CDR3 amino acid sequences were found to be shared among expanded clones across subjects, suggesting that TCR-beta repertoires were private in all groups. In phylogenetic analysis, the repertoires of 18 of 34 MS patients grouped into a cluster of related CDR3 sequences, which suggests a possible signature at the repertoire level. No clinical or MRI features were associated with the MS cluster, and the authors said that larger cohorts are needed. TCR clonal expansion was highest in HAM/TSP patients and lowest in MS patients, with MS patients falling below even healthy controls.

cDNA was synthesized by template-switch 5'RACE using a primer carrying a 10-nucleotide random unique molecular identifier by which each TCR transcript was tagged. Every sequencing run yielded over 160 million TCR-beta sequences covering 15-18 subjects. The RNeasy kit was used to extract total RNA. Using the KAPA Real-time Library Amplification kit, TCR-beta VDJ regions were amplified with primers for the TCR constant region and the 5'RACE anchor. Sample indexes and Illumina adaptors were added in a first PCR, and a second PCR then increased library yield. After Ampure bead purification, the roughly 650 bp TCR product was size-selected on a 2% E-gel SizeSelection system. Before pooling, library quality was checked on a Bioanalyzer, concentration was measured with Qubit, and libraries were quantified with the Kapa Library Quantification kit. An Illumina HiSeq 2500 was used to sequence the libraries paired-end at 2 x 150 bp. To increase sequence diversity, about 25-31% phiX was spiked into each library pool. The authors' pipeline ran thus. Quality-filtered reads were processed with the UMI-based MiGEC pipeline, and over 85% of raw TCR sequences were removed by the MiGEC pipeline during error correction. IMGT germline references were used for aligning VDJ genes, and each clonotype was defined as a unique CDR3 amino acid sequence together with its V-J genes. Clonal expansion, Shannon diversity and CDR3 relatedness (CalcPairwiseDistances, ClusterSamples) were evaluated with VDJtools, and phylogenetic trees were built with CLCbio workbench. A clone was classed as expanded if it had 8 or more unique UMIs, a cutoff based on coefficient-of-variation modelling across technical triplicates. TCRdb ran its own pipeline on the public reads, namely fastp trimming at Q25 and MiXCR clone calling, and kept in-frame beta chains. Merged by CDR3 protein, the rows form single entries marked with the most common genes and DNA. TCRdb, not the original authors, processed these V and J calls. For this sample there are 66,000 or so distinct CDR3 sequences; roughly 5.5% appear just once. The ten largest clonotypes hold around 2.8% of the sample.

The table lists this clonotype with many counts. Its antigen specificity is not known. Base qualities were left out, and no much larger clone turns up one base away. The sequencing input was PBMCs. The chain is made from TRBV9 and TRBJ2-7, with a weak D call of TRBD2 (5 bases match). The clonotype was recovered from a woman aged 25 to 39 with multiple sclerosis. The nucleotides are TGTGCCAGCAGCGTAGGAGGGTCCAGCAGGCAGTACTTC. This yields the protein CASSVGGSSRQYF.